This TCR beta chain was observed in a study of shared clonotypes between healthy human individuals. The naive CD8 population came from CD45RO-negative cells selected for CCR7, without terminally differentiated effector memory CD45RA+ cells. Every one of the donors was a Caucasian adult that lived in Nashville, Tennessee. CDR1 is SGHDT, CDR2 YYEEEE, per germline. Trimming pared 4 bases from V and 4 bases from J, leaving 7 bases between. The CDR3 contains 12 residues. Notes on the study in general: Though the depth was large, rarefaction showed that sorted-subset sequencing was incomplete.

Replicate PCRs for sorted subsets used 200 ng DNA; this equaled 25,000 to 35,000 T cell genomes. The repertoire was sequenced with immunoSEQ multiplex PCR; TCRdb's copy has only in-frame clones and lacks some. The data contain about 2 million clones, approximately 95% of them singletons. As concerns this clone: The antigen is unknown.

This chain connects TRBV5-6 to TRBJ2-3; D gene uncertain. This sequence was found in a man in his late teens or twenties in good health. The sample consisted of naive CD8+ T cells sorted from blood. CDR3 DNA sequence: TGTGCCAGCAGCCGGACCTCAGATACGCAGTATTTT. It yields the protein CASSRTSDTQYF. The whole variable domain, remainder taken from reference TRBV5-6 and TRBJ2-3, is DAGVTQSPTHLIKTRGQQVTLRCSPKSGHDTVSWYQQALGQGPQFIFQYYEEEERQRGNFPDRFSGHQFPNYSSELNVNALLLGDSALYLCASSRTSDTQYFGPGTRLTVL.